A single sample gave rise to the 5 T cell receptor beta chains below, sequenced in a study of response to subunit inactivated influenza vaccine. TCRdb fed the RT-PCR reads into MiXCR, producing one record per CDR3 protein. The repertoire holds under 550,000 distinct CDR3 sequences, with 7.2% as singletons. The specimen was PBMCs from blood, collected around 25 months after vaccination. The receptors come from a man aged 50-75 years who received an inactivated influenza vaccine.

This clonotype occurred a few times. This chain links TRBV28 with TRBJ2-7, with D unresolved. CDR3 length: 14 amino acids. The V gene's germline CDR1 is MDHEN and CDR2 SYDVKM. V was pared by 2 bases and J by 2 bases, with 10 bases between. CDR3 nucleotide sequence: TGTGCCAGCAGTTTAGCCAGGCGACCCTACGAGCAGTACTTC. Amino acid sequence: CASSLARRPYEQYF. Supplemented by reference TRBV28 and TRBJ2-7, the full variable domain reads DVKVTQSSRYLVKRTGEKVFLECVQDMDHENMFWYRQDPGLGLRLIYFSYDVKMKEKGDIPEGYSVSREKKERFSLILESASTNQTSMYLCASSLARRPYEQYFGPGTRLTVT.

This clonotype came up many times. The CDR3 sequence is CAISGVYGYTF. DNA for the CDR3: TGTGCCATCAGTGGAGTCTATGGCTACACCTTC. The rearrangement joins TRBV10-3 to TRBJ1-2; D is undetermined. The CDR3 is 11 amino acids. CDR1 and CDR2 (germline): ENHRY, SYGVKD. Trimming removed 4 bases at V and 4 bases at J, with 4 bases between.

This clonotype was seen repeatedly, ten times or more. The chain joins TRBV20-1 to TRBJ2-1; 10 positions match TRBD2. The CDR3 is 13 residues long. With V trimmed by 8 bases and J by 8 bases, 9 bases remained unmatched. CDR1 and CDR2 from the germline V gene are DFQATT and SNEGSKA (reference sequence). In DNA form, the CDR3 reads TGCAGTCCTCTAGCGGGAGAGTCCGATGAGCAGTTCTTC. This codes for CSPLAGESDEQFF.

This clonotype was counted only a few times. J is TRBJ2-1 and V is TRBV28, with no clear D. V dropped 7 bases and J dropped 1 base, with 14 bases sitting between them. The length of the CDR3 is 15 residues. Germline values: CDR1 MDHEN, CDR2 SYDVKM. The CDR3 region has the DNA TGTGCCAGCAAAAGAACGGGTCCTTCCTACAATGAGCAGTTCTTC. Its protein is CASKRTGPSYNEQFF.

This clonotype was detected ten times or more. This sequence joins TRBV5-1 and TRBJ2-5, with D unresolved. Germline V gives CDR1 SGHRS, CDR2 YFSETQ. The CDR3 loop spans 14 amino acids. The V end lost 0 bases, the J end lost 2 bases, and 8 bases lay between the germline ends. The CDR3 here is CASSLGVRQETQYF. In DNA form, the CDR3 reads TGCGCCAGCAGCTTGGGTGTCAGACAAGAGACCCAGTACTTC. The full variable domain, completed using reference TRBV5-1 and TRBJ2-5, is KAGVTQTPRYLIKTRGQQVTLSCSPISGHRSVSWYQQTPGQGLQFLFEYFSETQRNKGNFPGRFSGRQFSNSRSEMNVSTLELGDSALYLCASSLGVRQETQYFGPGTRLLVL.